The entry below describes one T cell receptor (beta chain). This clone turned up a few times. Its specific antigen is unknown. Per-base quality was not reported, and no clone a single base away is much larger than it. Counted from cysteine to phenylalanine, this CDR3 has 19 amino acids. Only the CDR3 portion is preserved as DNA: 57 bases, with reading frame beginning at the first base. The germline V gene encodes CDR1 MNHEY and CDR2 SMNVEV (reference sequence). The V end gives up 0 bases and the J end 0 bases, leaving 8 bases in the junction not matched to a gene. The data belong to a study of cytotoxic CD8 clonotypes in ibrutinib-treated CLL (dated by TCRdb to 2020 to 2023). Regarding the research as a whole: The cohort included some 14 treatment-naive and 11 to 12 relapsed/refractory patients; 17 to 18 were IGHV unmutated. Partial responses were observed in around 25 patients and complete responses in 2; after a median follow-up of roughly 72 months, remission was maintained in 15 or so patients and progression was observed in approximately 12. On average, each sample yielded roughly 260,000 productive templates and roughly 95,000 productive rearrangements. Samples at response were collected after a median of about 12 months of treatment, with a range of about 6 to 36 months. Cryopreserved peripheral blood mononuclear cells were collected at three points: before therapy, at response, and at either sustained remission or disease progression. Of the 90 or so participants in the trial, 26 had longitudinal samples available. The study at large found these results: Clonality increased at ibrutinib response, stayed stable in sustained remission, and fell back toward baseline at progression. Baseline clonality exceeded that of age-matched healthy donors and correlated strongly with circulating CD8+ T-cell counts. Sampling times were not matched between sustained-remission and progressing patients, and lymph node repertoires were not studied. Public clonotypes were rare and either contracted or stayed stable during treatment, and the rise in clonality at ibrutinib response reflected the expansion of private clonotypes.

A MiSeq instrument was used for deep resolution sequencing, which targeted depths ranging from 1 in 1 million up to 1 in 200,000 T cells, with coverage averaging 10x for each clonotype. TCR beta libraries were generated with the immunoSEQ hsTCRB Kit. In the original analysis: The data were analyzed with ImmunoSEQ Analyzer and ImmunoSEQ Data Assistant, and V, D and J gene assignments followed IMGT definitions. Clonality, which ranges from 0 to 1, was calculated by subtracting the normalized Shannon entropy of productive rearrangement frequencies from one. Only overrepresented clonotypes making up at least 0.05% of the repertoire of each patient were included in the public clonotype analysis. Repertoires from about a dozen age-matched healthy donors in immuneACCESS were used as clonality controls. The immuneACCESS repertoire file appears here via TCRdb, limited to in-frame rearrangements. These files lack a portion of the clones; in checked studies, under half of the deficit traces to unresolved V genes, and the cause of the others is not known. The V and J calls and the clone size are those of that table, but D and trimming were determined from the DNA. This sample holds 14,000 or so clones; approximately 60% were observed only once. The ten largest account for roughly 41% of the sample.

For TCR beta library preparation, roughly 2.2 micrograms of genomic DNA was extracted from cryopreserved PBMCs. Longitudinal blood samples from CLL patients on ibrutinib monotherapy underwent high-throughput TCR beta sequencing. The patients took part in an open-label, single-center phase 2 trial of ibrutinib monotherapy. In this chain, TRBV27 is recombined with TRBJ1-6, with 7 bases matching TRBD1. Sequenced material: PBMCs, taken before ibrutinib treatment. The clonotype originates from a human donor with chronic lymphocytic leukemia. The nucleotide sequence is TGTGCCAGCAGTTTATCCGGTAGGGGGCCCAGCTCCTATAATTCACCCCTCCACTTT. It specifies CASSLSGRGPSSYNSPLHF.